The clone carrying this T cell receptor (beta chain) was detected only a few times. The data originate from a study of tumour-infiltrating T cells in Burkitt lymphoma. TCRdb's table, derived via immunoSEQ multiplex PCR, lists solely in-frame clones and lacks some. The table has around 48,000 clones, less than 35% seen once. Trimming left V 11 bases short and J 4 bases short, with 24 bases between. The CDR3 sequence is 16 residues long. This rearrangement joins TRBV23-1 to TRBJ1-5; maybe TRBD1 (6 bases). TRBV23-1 is marked as an open reading frame, function uncertain. Sequencing used tumor tissue. The TCR sequence derives from a human donor with Burkitt lymphoma. Here the CDR3 DNA reads TGCGCCCCGATTCCCCTCAAAAACAGGGAAAATCAGCCCCAGCATTTT. Protein sequence: CAPIPLKNRENQPQHF.